This TCR beta chain was captured in a study of CD8+ T cells in alopecia areata. Study background: Tofacitinib was taken orally by treated patients, and the dose was 5 to 10 mg twice daily. Study-level results: During tofacitinib treatment, many expanded lesional clones remained in scalp and blood.

This clone was recorded once. Its specificity is unknown. cDNA reverse transcribed from extracted RNA served as the sequencing template. Assay used: immunoSEQ multiplex PCR; TCRdb lists only in-frame clones, some missing. Among 130,000 or so clones listed, approximately 60% were seen once. The treatment: oral pan-JAK inhibitor, 5-10 mg twice daily. The V end lost 1 base, the J end lost 1 base, and 11 bases lay between the germline ends. Germline V gene sequence: CDR1 SGHVS, CDR2 FQNEAQ. CDR3 length: 16 amino acids. The source of this sequence is a human donor with alopecia areata. The chain joins TRBV7-8 to TRBJ2-4; weak D call: TRBD2 (5 bases). The sample in question was CD4+ T cells sorted from blood, obtained at week 4, from a patient treated with tofacitinib. DNA of the CDR3: TGTGCCAGCAGCTTAGGAGGGAGTTTCGCCAAAAACATTCAGTACTTC. As protein: CASSLGGSFAKNIQYF.